This paragraph reports one TCR beta chain. The antigen is not known. CDR3 length: 13 residues. The ends were cut back, 3 bases at V and 12 bases at J, with 17 bases in the middle. Germline assignment: CDR1 SGHAT and CDR2 FQNNGV. These data belong to a study of graft-versus-host responses after intestinal transplantation. Whole-study findings and limits: Recipient marrow harbored GvH clones, some of which surfaced first in ileum or blood. HvG clone declines early post-transplant were associated with peak circulating GvH levels.

Produced via immunoSEQ multiplex PCR; TCRdb's table is partial and in-frame only. The sample carries 150,000 or so clones, roughly 91% recorded once. The rearrangement joins TRBV11-2 to TRBJ1-1; a possible D gene is TRBD1 (5 bases). This specimen was unstimulated CD4+ T cells sorted from spleen or lymph node cells, taken before intestinal transplant. The receptor comes from a human donor who received an intestinal transplant. The CDR3 DNA follows: TGTGCCAGCAGCTTGGACTGGCGGGGGGTACCTTTCTTT. This translates into CASSLDWRGVPFF.